This T cell receptor (beta chain) was identified in a study of glioma-infiltrating T cells after dendritic cell vaccination. Study at large: Treatment, given 2003 to 2012, was autologous tumor lysate-pulsed dendritic cell vaccination.

Input was 1.5 to 2.5 ug genomic DNA, or all available if less. Some clones are missing from TCRdb's copy, which holds only in-frame ones; the method was immunoSEQ multiplex PCR. This table holds about 50,000 clones, about 88% found once. Study results and caveats: Estimated pretreatment TIL content predicted outcome after dendritic cell vaccination.

Time point reported: after dendritic cell vaccination, including at tumor progression/relapse. No glioblastoma patient carried an isocitrate dehydrogenase mutation. With regard to this clone: The antigen is unknown.

This CDR3 region has 16 residues. Germline V CDR1 and CDR2: MGHDK, SYGVNS. The V end was cut by 3 bases, the J end by 5 bases, with 14 bases between. The chain is built from TRBV25-1 and TRBJ1-6; a possible D gene is TRBD1 (6 bases). This TCR was sampled from a human donor with glioblastoma. Sequencing used blood, obtained after dendritic cell vaccination. CDR3 nucleotides: TGTGCCAGCAGTGATTTACAGGGACGCGATAATTCACCCCTCCACTTT. Protein: CASSDLQGRDNSPLHF.